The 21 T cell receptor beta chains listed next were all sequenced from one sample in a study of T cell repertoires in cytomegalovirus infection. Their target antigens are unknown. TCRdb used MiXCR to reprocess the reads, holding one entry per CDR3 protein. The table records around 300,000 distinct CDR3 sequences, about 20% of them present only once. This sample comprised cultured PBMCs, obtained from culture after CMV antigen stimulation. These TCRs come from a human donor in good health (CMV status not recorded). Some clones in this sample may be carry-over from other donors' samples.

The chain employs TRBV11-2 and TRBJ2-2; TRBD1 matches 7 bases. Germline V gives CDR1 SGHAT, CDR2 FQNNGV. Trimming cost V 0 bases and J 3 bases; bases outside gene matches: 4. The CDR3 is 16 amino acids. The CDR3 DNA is TGTGCCAGCAGCTTAGATTGGGGACAGTACACCGGGGAGCTGTTTTTT. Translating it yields CASSLDWGQYTGELFF.

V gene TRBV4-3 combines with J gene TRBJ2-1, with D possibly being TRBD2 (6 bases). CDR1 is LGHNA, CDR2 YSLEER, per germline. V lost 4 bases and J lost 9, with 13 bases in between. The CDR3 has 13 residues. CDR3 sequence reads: CASSRTILSEQFF. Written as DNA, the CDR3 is TGCGCCAGCAGCCGGACTATACTAAGTGAGCAGTTCTTC.

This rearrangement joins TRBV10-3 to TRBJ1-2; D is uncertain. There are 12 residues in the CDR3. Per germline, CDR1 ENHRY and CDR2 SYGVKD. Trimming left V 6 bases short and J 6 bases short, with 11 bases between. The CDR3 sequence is CAIRGPGDGYTF. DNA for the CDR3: TGTGCCATCAGAGGTCCAGGAGATGGCTACACCTTC.

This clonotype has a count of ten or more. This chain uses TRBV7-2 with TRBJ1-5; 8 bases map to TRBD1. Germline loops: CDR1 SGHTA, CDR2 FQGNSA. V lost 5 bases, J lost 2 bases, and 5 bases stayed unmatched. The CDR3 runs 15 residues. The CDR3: CASSPDRGGNQPQHF. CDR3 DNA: TGTGCCAGCAGCCCAGACAGGGGAGGCAATCAGCCCCAGCATTTT.

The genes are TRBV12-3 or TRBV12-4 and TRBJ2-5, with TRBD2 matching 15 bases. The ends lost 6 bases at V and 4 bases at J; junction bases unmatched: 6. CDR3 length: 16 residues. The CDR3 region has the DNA TGTGCCAGCAGCTCGAGGGGACTAGCGGGAGGAGAGACCCAGTACTTC. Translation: CASSSRGLAGGETQYF.

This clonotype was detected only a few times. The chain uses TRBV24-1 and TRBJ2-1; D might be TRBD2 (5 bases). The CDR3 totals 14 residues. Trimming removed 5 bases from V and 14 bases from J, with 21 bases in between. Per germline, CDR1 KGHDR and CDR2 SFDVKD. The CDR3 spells CATSASSEGRTKFF. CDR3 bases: TGTGCCACCAGTGCCTCGTCCGAGGGTCGAACGAAGTTCTTC.

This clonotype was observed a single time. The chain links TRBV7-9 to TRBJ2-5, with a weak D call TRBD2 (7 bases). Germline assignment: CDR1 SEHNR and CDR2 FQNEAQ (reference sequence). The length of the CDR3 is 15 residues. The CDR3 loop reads CDTSGAERDKETQYF. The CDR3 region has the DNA TGTGACACCTCCGGGGCGGAGCGGGACAAAGAGACCCAGTACTTC.

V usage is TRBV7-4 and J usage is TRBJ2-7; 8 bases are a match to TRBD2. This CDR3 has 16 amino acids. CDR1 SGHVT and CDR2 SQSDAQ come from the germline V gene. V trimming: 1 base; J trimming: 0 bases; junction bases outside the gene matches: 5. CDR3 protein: CASSLELAASSYEQYV. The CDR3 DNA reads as TGTGCCAGCAGCTTAGAACTAGCGGCGAGCTCCTACGAGCAGTACGTC.

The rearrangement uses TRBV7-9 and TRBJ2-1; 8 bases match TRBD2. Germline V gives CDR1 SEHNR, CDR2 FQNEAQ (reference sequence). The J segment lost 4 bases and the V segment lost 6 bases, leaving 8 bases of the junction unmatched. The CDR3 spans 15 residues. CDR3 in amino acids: CASSKTSGLYNEQFF. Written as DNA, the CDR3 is TGTGCCAGCAGTAAAACTAGCGGCCTGTACAATGAGCAGTTCTTC.

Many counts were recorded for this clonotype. The CDR3 protein is CASSLGGSLSYEQYF. The CDR3 region has the DNA TGTGCCAGCAGCTTGGGGGGTAGCCTCTCCTACGAGCAGTACTTC. This chain joins TRBV7-2 and TRBJ2-7; D may be TRBD2 (6 bases). V lost 3 bases to trimming and J lost 0 bases, with 12 bases between them. This CDR3 is 15 amino acids long. Germline assignment: CDR1 SGHTA and CDR2 FQGNSA.

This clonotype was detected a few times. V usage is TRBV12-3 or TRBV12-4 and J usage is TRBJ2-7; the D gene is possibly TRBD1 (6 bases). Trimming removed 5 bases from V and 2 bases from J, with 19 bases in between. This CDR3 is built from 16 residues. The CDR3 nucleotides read TGTGCCAGCAGTAGGACAGAGACAAAAAAACCCTACGAGCAGTACTTC. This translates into CASSRTETKKPYEQYF.

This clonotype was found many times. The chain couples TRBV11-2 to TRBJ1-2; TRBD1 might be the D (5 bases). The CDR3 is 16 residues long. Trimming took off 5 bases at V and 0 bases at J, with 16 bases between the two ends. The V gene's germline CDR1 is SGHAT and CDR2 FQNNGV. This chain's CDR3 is CASSPPGTLANYGYTF. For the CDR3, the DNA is TGTGCCAGCAGCCCGCCCGGGACGTTAGCTAACTATGGCTACACCTTC. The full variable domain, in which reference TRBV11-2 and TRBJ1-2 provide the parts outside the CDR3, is EAGVAQSPRYKIIEKRQSVAFWCNPISGHATLYWYQQILGQGPKLLIQFQNNGVVDDSQLPKDRFSAERLKGVDSTLKIQPAKLEDSAVYLCASSPPGTLANYGYTFGSGTRLTVV.

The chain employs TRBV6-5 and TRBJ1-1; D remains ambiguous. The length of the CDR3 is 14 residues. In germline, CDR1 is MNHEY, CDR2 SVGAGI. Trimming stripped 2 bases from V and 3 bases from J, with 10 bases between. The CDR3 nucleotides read TGTGCCAGCAGTTACAGGCAGTTCGACACTGAAGCTTTCTTT. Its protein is CASSYRQFDTEAFF.

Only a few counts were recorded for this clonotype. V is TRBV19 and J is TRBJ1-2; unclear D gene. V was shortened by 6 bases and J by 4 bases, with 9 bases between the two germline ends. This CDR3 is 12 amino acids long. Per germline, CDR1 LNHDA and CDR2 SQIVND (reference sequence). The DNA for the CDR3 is TGTGCCAGTAGCGGCGGGGTCTATGGCTACACCTTC. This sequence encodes CASSGGVYGYTF. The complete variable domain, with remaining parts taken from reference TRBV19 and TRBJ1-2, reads DGGITQSPKYLFRKEGQNVTLSCEQNLNHDAMYWYRQDPGQGLRLIYYSQIVNDFQKGDIAEGYSVSREKKESFPLTVTSAQKNPTAFYLCASSGGVYGYTFGSGTRLTVV.

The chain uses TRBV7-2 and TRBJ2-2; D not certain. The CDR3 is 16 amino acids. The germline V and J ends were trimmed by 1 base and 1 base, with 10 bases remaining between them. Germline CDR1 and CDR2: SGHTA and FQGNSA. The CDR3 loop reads CASSLVTRRNTGELFF. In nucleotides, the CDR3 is TGTGCCAGCAGCTTAGTTACACGCAGGAACACCGGGGAGCTGTTTTTT.

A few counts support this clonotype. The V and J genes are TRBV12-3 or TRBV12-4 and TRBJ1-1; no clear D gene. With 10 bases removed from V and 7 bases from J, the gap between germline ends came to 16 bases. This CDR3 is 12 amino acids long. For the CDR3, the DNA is TGTGCCACCTCGGTAGGTAGTGGTGAAGCTTTCTTT. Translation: CATSVGSGEAFF.

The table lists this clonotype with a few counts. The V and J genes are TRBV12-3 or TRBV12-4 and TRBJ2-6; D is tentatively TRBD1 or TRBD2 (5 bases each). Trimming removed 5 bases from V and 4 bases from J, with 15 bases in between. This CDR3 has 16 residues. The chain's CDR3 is CASSPNPGRGANVLTF. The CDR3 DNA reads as TGTGCCAGCAGTCCCAACCCGGGGCGGGGGGCCAACGTCCTGACTTTC.

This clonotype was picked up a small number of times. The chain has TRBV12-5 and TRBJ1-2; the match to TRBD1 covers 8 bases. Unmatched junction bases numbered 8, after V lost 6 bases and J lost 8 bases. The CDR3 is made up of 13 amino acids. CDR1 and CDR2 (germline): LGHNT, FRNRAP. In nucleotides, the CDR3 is TGTGCTAGTGGGTTTACGACAGGGGTCGGCTACACCTTC. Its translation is CASGFTTGVGYTF.

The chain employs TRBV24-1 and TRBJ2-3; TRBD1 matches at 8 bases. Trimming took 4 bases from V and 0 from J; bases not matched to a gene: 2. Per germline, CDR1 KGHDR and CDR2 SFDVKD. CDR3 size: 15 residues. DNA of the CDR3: TGTGCCACCAGTGAACAGGGGGAAAGCACAGATACGCAGTATTTT. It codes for CATSEQGESTDTQYF.

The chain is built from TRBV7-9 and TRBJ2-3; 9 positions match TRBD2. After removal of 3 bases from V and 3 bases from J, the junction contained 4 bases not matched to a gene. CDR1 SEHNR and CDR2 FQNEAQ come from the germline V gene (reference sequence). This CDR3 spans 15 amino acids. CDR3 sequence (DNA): TGTGCCAGCAGCTTCTCTAGCGGGATAACAGATACGCAGTATTTT. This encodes CASSFSSGITDTQYF.

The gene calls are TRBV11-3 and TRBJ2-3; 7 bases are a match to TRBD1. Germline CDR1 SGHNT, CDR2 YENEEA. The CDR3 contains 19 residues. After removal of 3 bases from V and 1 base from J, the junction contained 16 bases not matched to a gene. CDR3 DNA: TGTGCCAGCAGCTTCCCCCGTAGTCAACAGGGGCCCCGCACAGATACGCAGTATTTT. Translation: CASSFPRSQQGPRTDTQYF.